This TCR beta chain derives from a study of blood T cell repertoires in COVID-19 (dated by TCRdb to 2019 to 2021). A note on the overall study: Samples from collaborators originated in the United States, Italy and Spain and spanned both the acute and convalescent phases of COVID-19. The prospective study material was composed of cDNA or gDNA derived from T cells, B-cell-depleted T cells, or PBMCs. Subjects who had been exposed to COVID-19, were actively infected with it, or had recovered from it provided the deeply sampled blood TCRbeta repertoires that made up the dataset. The repertoires were made available in a free public database intended to serve as a resource for research on the immune response to SARS-CoV-2. The samples were drawn from two sources: the first 160 participants of the ongoing ImmuneRACE study, and over 950 subjects contributed by 6 global collaborators. Nearly every sample came with metadata listing a de-identified subject ID, COVID-19 status, age in years and sex. Where available, HLA class I and class II types were taken from metadata supplied by the sample provider and were not determined by assay-based typing.

The research as a whole found: How much clinical and demographic metadata was included differed by source and by participant, and the metadata was provided uncurated.

Concerning this clone itself: Its antigen remains undetermined. Base qualities were left out, and no much larger clone turns up one base away.

TCRbeta CDR3 regions were amplified from genomic DNA by means of the immunoSEQ Assay, a bias-controlled multiplex PCR. On the study's bioinformatics: Nucleated cell counts per sample were estimated from amplification of reference gene primers within the assay. To quantify the absolute abundance of each unique TCRbeta CDR3 rearrangement, sequence reads were collapsed and filtered. Productive Simpson clonality was computed per sample as the square root of Simpson's diversity index over productive rearrangements. The table was pulled from immuneACCESS by TCRdb, which kept in-frame rearrangements only. Such tables lose some clones; where checked, under half of the loss comes from unresolved V genes, and the rest has no known cause. D and trimming were read from the DNA, whereas the V and J calls and clone size are those reported in that table. The sample table contains fewer than 200,000 clones; only one count was recorded for around four fifths of them. Together, the top ten hold 3.7% of the sample.

Collaborating institutions collected whole blood in K2EDTA tubes following their own protocols. For TCRbeta analysis, collaborators shipped samples in one of three forms: frozen whole blood, isolated PBMCs, or DNA extracted from either of those sample types. The germline V gene gives CDR1 as SGDLS and CDR2 as YYNGEE. Trimming takes 3 bases from V and 10 bases from J, and the germline ends sit 17 bases apart. The CDR3 numbers 15 residues from cysteine through phenylalanine. Only CDR3 DNA is held: 45 bases, read in frame from base 1. The chain is made from TRBV9 and TRBJ1-6; the D gene is perhaps TRBD1, from 6 matching bases. The TCR sequence derives from a woman older than 75 with acute or convalescent COVID-19. Sequences were obtained from peripheral blood. The CDR3 protein is CASSGSGTTLSPLHF. The DNA sequence reads TGTGCCAGCAGCGGTTCCGGGACAACCCTATCACCCCTCCACTTT.